This TCR beta chain was retrieved from a study of T cell therapy after organ transplantation. TCRdb's copy holds only in-frame clones and misses some; the assay was immunoSEQ multiplex PCR. The sample shows approximately 15,000 clones, roughly 85% of them seen only once. The junction had 8 bases not matched to a gene; V was cut back by 4 bases and J by 7 bases. Per the germline V gene, CDR1 is SEHNR and CDR2 is FQNEAQ (reference sequence). The CDR3 extends over 14 amino acids. This clone was seen just once. Antigen specificity is unknown. As for time point: 20-29 weeks after completion of therapy. The gene calls are TRBV7-9 and TRBJ2-5; 8 bases map to TRBD1. This sequence was found in a human patient who had received a solid organ transplant and had CMV disease. Some T cells may originate from the graft donor. Sequenced material: CD8+ T cells from blood, taken after autologous CMV-specific T cell therapy. This chain's CDR3 is CASSSDRGRGTQYF. The CDR3 DNA sequence: TGTGCCAGCAGCTCCGACAGGGGTAGGGGGACCCAGTACTTC.